The clone carrying this T cell receptor (beta chain) was found once. CDR3 length: 14 residues. Per the germline V gene, CDR1 is GTSNPN and CDR2 is SVGIG (reference sequence). With 3 bases removed from V and 7 bases from J, the gap between germline ends came to 18 bases. The data were produced by immunoSEQ multiplex PCR, yet TCRdb's version contains in-frame clones alone and is incomplete. The table includes 85,000 or so clones, around 94% detected once. The sample originates from a study of technical replicates of blood from a few donors. This clonotype was sampled from a human donor in good health. The V gene is TRBV30, the J gene TRBJ1-2, with D perhaps TRBD1 (5 bases). Sequencing used T cells isolated from PBMCs. The CDR3 nucleotides are TGTGCCTGGAGACCCTGGGGCGGTCTTCGTGGCTACACCTTC. Translating gives CAWRPWGGLRGYTF.